What follows describes a single T cell receptor (beta chain). What this receptor recognizes is not known. Base qualities are missing; no much larger clone stands one base away. These data originate in a study of blood T cell repertoires in COVID-19 (dated by TCRdb to 2020 to 2021). Regarding the research as a whole: Collaborator samples came from the United States, Italy and Spain and covered acute and convalescent phases of COVID-19. Where HLA class I and class II types were available, the types were taken from metadata supplied by the sample provider, not from assay-based typing. Sample metadata almost always included a de-identified subject ID, COVID-19 status, age in years and sex. The repertoires were made available in a free public database intended to serve as a resource for research on the immune response to SARS-CoV-2. The prospective study material was composed of cDNA or gDNA derived from T cells, B-cell-depleted T cells, or PBMCs. The dataset comprised deeply sampled blood TCRbeta repertoires from subjects exposed to, actively infected with, or recovered from COVID-19. The samples were drawn from two sources: the first 160 participants of the ongoing ImmuneRACE study, and 1,000 to 1,500 subjects contributed by 6 global collaborators.

Collaborating institutions collected whole blood in K2EDTA tubes following their own protocols. For TCRbeta analysis, collaborator samples were shipped as frozen whole blood, as isolated PBMCs, or as DNA extracted from either sample type. Study-level results and caveats: How much clinical and demographic metadata was included differed by source and by participant, and the metadata was provided uncurated.

The immunoSEQ Assay, a bias-controlled multiplex PCR, was used to amplify TCRbeta CDR3 regions from genomic DNA. In the authors' own workflow: Nucleated cell counts per sample were estimated from amplification of reference gene primers within the assay. Sequence reads were collapsed and filtered to measure the absolute abundance of every unique TCRbeta CDR3 rearrangement. For each sample, productive Simpson clonality was calculated as the square root of Simpson's diversity index over productive rearrangements. TCRdb stores this immuneACCESS table with in-frame sequences only. Part of the clones is absent; in the studies checked, under half of the shortfall reflects unresolved V genes, and no reason is known for the rest. That table furnishes V, J and clone size, whereas the DNA furnished D and trimming. Within this sample are under 300,000 clones, with 75% to 90% of them counted one time only. 3.5% to 4.5% of the sample rests with the top ten.

The CDR3 contains 15 residues, cysteine and phenylalanine counted. Just the 45-base CDR3 DNA is kept, in frame starting at base 1. The rearrangement combines TRBV21-1 with TRBJ1-2; the D call of TRBD1 is as the table states it, not checked on the DNA. TRBV21-1 is a pseudogene. This TCR was recovered from a middle-aged woman with acute or convalescent COVID-19. The source material was peripheral blood. The CDR3 protein: CASTMLRDKLYGYTF. The nucleotide sequence reads as follows: TGTGCCAGCACCATGTTACGGGACAAGCTCTATGGCTACACCTTC.